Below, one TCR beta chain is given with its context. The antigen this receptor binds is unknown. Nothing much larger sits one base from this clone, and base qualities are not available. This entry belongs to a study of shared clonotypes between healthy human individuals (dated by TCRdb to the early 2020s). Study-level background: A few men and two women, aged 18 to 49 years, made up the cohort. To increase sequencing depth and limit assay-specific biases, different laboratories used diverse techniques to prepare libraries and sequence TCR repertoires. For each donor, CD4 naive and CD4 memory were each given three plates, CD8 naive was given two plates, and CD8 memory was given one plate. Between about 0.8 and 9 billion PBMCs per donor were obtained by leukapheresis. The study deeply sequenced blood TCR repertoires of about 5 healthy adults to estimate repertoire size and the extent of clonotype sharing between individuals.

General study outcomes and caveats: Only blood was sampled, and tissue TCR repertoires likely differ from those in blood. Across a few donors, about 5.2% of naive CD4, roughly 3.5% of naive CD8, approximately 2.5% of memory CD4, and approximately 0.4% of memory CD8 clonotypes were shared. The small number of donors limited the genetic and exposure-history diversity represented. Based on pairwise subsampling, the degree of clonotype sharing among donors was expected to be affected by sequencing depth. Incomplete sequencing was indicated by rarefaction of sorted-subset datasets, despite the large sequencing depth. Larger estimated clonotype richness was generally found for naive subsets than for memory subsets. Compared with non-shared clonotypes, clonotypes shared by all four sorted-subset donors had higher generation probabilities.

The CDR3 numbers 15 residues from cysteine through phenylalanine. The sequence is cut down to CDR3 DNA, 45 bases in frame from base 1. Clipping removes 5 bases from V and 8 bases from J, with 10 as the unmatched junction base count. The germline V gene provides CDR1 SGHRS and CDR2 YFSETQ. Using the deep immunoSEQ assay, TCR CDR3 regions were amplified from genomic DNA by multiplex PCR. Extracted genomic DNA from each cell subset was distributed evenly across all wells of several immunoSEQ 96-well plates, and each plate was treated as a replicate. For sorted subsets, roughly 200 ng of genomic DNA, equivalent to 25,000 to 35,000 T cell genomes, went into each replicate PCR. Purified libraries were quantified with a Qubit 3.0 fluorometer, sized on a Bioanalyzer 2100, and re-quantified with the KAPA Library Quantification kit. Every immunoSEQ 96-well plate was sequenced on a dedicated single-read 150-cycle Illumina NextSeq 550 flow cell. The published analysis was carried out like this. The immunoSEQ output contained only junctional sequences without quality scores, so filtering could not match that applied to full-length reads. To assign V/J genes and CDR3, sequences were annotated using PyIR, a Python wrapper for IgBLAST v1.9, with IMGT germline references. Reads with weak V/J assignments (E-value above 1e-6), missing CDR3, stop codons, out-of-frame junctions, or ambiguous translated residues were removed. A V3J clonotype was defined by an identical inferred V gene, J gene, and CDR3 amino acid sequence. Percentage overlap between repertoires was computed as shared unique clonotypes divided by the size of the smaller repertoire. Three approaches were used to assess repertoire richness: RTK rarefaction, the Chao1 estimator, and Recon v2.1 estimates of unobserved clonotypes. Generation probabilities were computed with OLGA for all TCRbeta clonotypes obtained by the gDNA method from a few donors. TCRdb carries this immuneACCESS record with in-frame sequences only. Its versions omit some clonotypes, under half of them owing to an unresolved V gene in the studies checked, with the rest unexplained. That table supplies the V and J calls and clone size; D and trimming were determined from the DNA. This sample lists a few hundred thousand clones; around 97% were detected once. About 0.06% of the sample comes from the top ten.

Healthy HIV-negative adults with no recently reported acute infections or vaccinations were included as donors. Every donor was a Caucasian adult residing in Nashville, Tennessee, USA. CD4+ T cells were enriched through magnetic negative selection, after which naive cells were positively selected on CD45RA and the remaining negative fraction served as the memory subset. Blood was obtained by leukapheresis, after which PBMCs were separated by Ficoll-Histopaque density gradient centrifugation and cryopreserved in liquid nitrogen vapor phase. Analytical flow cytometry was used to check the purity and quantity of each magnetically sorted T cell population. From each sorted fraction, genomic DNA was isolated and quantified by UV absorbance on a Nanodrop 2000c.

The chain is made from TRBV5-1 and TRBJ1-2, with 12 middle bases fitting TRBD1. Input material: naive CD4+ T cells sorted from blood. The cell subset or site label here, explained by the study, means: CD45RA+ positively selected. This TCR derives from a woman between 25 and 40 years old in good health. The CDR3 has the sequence CASRNDRDRGQGYTF. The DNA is TGCGCCAGCAGAAACGACCGGGACAGGGGGCAGGGCTACACCTTC.